This TCR beta chain is drawn from a study of cytomegalovirus exposure and HLA in healthy donors. General study points: The sole available immune exposure information was CMV serostatus.

Note on this clone: The antigen is undetermined.

Germline V gene data show CDR1 as MNHEY and CDR2 as SVGAGI. The CDR3 is 13 residues long. V was pared by 3 bases and J by 3 bases, with 9 bases between. It was with 60 Vbeta and 13 Jbeta primers that the PCR ran. Profiled with immunoSEQ multiplex PCR; TCRdb holds only in-frame clones, not every one. The profile shows 60,000 to 85,000 clones, 72% of them singletons. Sequencing was carried out using PBMCs. This receptor was obtained from a man between 60 and 70 years old in good health and CMV-seropositive. The rearrangement joins TRBV6-5 to TRBJ2-7; D is perhaps TRBD2 (6 bases). The CDR3 DNA sequence: TGTGCCAGCAGTTATTTCGGGGGCTACGAGCAGTACTTC. Its translation is CASSYFGGYEQYF.